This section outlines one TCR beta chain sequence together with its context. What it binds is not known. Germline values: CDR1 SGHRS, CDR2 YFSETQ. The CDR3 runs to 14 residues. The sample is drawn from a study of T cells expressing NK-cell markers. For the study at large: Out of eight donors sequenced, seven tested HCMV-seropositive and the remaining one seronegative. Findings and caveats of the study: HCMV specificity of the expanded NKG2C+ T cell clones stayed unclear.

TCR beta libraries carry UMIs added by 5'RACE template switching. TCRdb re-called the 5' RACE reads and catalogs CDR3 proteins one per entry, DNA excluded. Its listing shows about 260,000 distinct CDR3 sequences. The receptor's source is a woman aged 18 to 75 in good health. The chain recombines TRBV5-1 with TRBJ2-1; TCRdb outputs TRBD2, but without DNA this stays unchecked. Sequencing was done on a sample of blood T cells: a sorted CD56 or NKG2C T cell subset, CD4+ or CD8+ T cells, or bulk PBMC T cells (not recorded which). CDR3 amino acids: CASNLAGAWDEQSF.